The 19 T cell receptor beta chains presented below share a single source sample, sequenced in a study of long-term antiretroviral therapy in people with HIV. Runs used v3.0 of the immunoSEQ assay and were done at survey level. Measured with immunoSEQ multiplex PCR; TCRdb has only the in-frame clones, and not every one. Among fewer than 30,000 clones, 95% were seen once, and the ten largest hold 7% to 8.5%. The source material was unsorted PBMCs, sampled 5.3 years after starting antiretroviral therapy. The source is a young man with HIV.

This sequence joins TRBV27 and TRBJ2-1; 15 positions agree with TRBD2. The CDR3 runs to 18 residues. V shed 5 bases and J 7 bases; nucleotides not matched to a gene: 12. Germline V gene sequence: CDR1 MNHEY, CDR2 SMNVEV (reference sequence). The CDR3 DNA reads TGTGCCAGCAGTATCGGGACTAGCGGGGGGCCATTAGAGAATGAGCAGTTCTTC. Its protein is CASSIGTSGGPLENEQFF.

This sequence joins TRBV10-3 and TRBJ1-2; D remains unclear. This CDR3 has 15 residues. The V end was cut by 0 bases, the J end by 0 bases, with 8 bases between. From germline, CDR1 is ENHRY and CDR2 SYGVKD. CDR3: CAISESLAANYGYTF. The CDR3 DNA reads TGTGCCATCAGTGAGTCTTTAGCAGCTAACTATGGCTACACCTTC.

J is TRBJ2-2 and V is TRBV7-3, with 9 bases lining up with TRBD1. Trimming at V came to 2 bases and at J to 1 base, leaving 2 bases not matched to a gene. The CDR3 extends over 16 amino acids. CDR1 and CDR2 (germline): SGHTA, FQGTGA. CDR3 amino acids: CASSLGGQGNTGELFF. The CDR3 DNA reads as TGTGCCAGCAGCTTAGGGGGACAGGGGAACACCGGGGAGCTGTTTTTT.

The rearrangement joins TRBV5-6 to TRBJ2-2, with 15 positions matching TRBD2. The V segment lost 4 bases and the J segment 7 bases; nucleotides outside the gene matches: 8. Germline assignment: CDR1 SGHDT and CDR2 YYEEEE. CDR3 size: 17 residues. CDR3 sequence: CASSLGLAGGPVGELFF. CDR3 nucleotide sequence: TGTGCCAGCAGCCTCGGACTAGCGGGAGGGCCGGTCGGGGAGCTGTTTTTT.

CDR3 in DNA: TGTGCCAGCAGGGGGACAGGGCTTAGCTATAATTCACCCCTCCACTTT. Amino acid sequence: CASRGTGLSYNSPLHF. V is TRBV2 and J is TRBJ1-6, with 9 bases fitting TRBD1. Germline CDR1 is SNHLY and CDR2 is FYNNEI. This CDR3 has 16 amino acids. J gave up 3 bases and V 6 bases, and 6 bases lay outside the gene matches.

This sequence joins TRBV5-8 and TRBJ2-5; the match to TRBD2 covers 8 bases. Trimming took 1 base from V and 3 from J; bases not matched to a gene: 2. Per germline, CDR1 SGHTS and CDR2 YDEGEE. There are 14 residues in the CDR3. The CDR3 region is CASSLSLAEETQYF. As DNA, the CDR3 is TGTGCCAGCAGCTTGTCACTAGCGGAAGAGACCCAGTACTTC. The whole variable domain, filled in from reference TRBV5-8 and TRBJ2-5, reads EAGVTQSPTHLIKTRGQQATLRCSPISGHTSVYWYQQALGLGLQFLLWYDEGEERNRGNFPPRFSGRQFPNYSSELNVNALELEDSALYLCASSLSLAEETQYFGPGTRLLVL.

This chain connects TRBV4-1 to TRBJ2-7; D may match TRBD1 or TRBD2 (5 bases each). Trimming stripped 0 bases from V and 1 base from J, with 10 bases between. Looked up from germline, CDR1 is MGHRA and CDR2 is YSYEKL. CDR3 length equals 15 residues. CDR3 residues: CASSQDRGQSYEQYF. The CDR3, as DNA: TGCGCCAGCAGCCAAGATCGGGGCCAATCCTACGAGCAGTACTTC.

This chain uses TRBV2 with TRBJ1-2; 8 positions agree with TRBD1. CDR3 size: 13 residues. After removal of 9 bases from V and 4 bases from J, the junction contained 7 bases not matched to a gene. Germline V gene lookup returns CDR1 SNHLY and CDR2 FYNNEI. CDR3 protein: CARAQQGGYGYTF. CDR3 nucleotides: TGTGCCAGGGCTCAACAGGGGGGCTATGGCTACACCTTC.

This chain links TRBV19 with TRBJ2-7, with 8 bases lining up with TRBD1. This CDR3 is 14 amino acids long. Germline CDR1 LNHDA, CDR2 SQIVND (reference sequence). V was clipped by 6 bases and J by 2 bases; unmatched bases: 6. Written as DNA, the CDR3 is TGTGCCAGTAGCTATGGGACAGGAACCTACGAGCAGTACTTC. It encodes CASSYGTGTYEQYF.

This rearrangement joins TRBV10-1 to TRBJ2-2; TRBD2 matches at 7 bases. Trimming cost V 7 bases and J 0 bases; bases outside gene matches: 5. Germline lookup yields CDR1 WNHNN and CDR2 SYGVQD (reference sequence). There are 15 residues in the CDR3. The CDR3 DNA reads TGCGCCAGCACCCCGGGGGGTTCGAACACCGGGGAGCTGTTTTTT. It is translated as CASTPGGSNTGELFF.

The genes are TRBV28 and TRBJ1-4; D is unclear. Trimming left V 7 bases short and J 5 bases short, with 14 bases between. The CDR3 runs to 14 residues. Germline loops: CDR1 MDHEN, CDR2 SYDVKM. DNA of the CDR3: TGTGCCAGCATGGGAGGGCGAGAGAATGAAAAACTGTTTTTT. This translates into CASMGGRENEKLFF. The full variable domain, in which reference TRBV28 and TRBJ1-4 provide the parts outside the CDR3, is DVKVTQSSRYLVKRTGEKVFLECVQDMDHENMFWYRQDPGLGLRLIYFSYDVKMKEKGDIPEGYSVSREKKERFSLILESASTNQTSMYLCASMGGRENEKLFFGSGTQLSVL.

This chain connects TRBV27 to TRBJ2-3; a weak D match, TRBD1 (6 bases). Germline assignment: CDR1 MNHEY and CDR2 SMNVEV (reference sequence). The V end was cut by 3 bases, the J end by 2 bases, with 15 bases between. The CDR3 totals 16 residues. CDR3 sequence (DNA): TGTGCCAGCAGTTTCGGACAGCCGATGAACACAGATACGCAGTATTTT. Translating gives CASSFGQPMNTDTQYF.

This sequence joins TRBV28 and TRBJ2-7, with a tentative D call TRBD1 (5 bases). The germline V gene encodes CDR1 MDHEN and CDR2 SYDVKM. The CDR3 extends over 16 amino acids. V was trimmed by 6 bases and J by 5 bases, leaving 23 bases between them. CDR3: CASRNPKGIPVNEQYF. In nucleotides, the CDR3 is TGTGCCAGCAGGAACCCTAAGGGGATTCCAGTAAACGAGCAGTACTTC.

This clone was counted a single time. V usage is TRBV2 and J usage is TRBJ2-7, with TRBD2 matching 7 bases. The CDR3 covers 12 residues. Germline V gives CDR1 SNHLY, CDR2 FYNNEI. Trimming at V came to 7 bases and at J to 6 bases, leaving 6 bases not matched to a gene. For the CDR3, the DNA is TGTGCCAGCACCGAACTAGCGTCCGAGCAGTACTTC. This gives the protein CASTELASEQYF.

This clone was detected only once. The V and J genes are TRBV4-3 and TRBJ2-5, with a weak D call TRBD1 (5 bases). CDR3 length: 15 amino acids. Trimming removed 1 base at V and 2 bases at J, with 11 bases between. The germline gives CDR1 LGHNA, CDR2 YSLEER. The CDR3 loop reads CASSQAGMKQETQYF. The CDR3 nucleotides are TGCGCCAGCAGCCAAGCAGGGATGAAGCAAGAGACCCAGTACTTC.

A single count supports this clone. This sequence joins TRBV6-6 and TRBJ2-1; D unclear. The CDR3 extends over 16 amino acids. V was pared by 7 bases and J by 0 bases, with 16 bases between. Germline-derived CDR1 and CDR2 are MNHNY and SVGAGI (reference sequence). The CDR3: CASTELPTSSYNEQFF. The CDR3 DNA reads TGTGCCAGCACCGAACTCCCTACAAGCTCCTACAATGAGCAGTTCTTC.

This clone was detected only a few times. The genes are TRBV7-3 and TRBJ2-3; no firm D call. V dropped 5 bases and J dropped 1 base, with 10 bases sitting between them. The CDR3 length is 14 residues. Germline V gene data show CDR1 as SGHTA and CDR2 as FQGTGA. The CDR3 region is CASSPISGTDTQYF. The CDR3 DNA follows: TGTGCCAGCAGCCCCATCTCTGGCACAGATACGCAGTATTTT.

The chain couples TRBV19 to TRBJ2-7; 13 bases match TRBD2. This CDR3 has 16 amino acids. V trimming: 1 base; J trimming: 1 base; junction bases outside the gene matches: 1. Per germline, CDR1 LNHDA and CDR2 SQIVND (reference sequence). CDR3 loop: CASSIGGLAGSYEQYF. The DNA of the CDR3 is TGTGCCAGTAGTATAGGGGGACTAGCGGGATCCTACGAGCAGTACTTC. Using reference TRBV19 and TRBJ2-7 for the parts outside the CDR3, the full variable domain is DGGITQSPKYLFRKEGQNVTLSCEQNLNHDAMYWYRQDPGQGLRLIYYSQIVNDFQKGDIAEGYSVSREKKESFPLTVTSAQKNPTAFYLCASSIGGLAGSYEQYFGPGTRLTVT.

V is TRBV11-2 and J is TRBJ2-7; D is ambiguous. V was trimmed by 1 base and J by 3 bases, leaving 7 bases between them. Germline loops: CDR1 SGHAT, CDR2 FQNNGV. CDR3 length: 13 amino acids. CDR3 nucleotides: TGTGCCAGCAGCTTAGGTACAGACTACGAGCAGTACTTC. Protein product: CASSLGTDYEQYF.